This T cell receptor (beta chain) was profiled in a study of cytomegalovirus exposure and HLA in healthy donors. PCR primers comprised 60 Vbeta and 13 Jbeta primers. Data came from immunoSEQ multiplex PCR; TCRdb stores just in-frame clones and leaves some out. Here the sample spans approximately 150,000 clones, about 82% being singletons. The germline gives CDR1 SEHNR, CDR2 FQNEAQ (reference sequence). The V end was cut by 1 base, the J end by 11 bases, with 8 bases between. There are 11 residues in the CDR3. Sequencing used PBMCs. The source of this sequence is a male donor in good health and CMV-seronegative. The genes are TRBV7-9 and TRBJ2-5, with D possibly TRBD2 on 5 matching bases. For the CDR3, the DNA is TGTGCCAGCAGCTTAGTGGAGGAGCAGTACTTC. This encodes CASSLVEEQYF.